The 5 T cell receptor beta chains in this list originate from one sample, sequenced in a study of shared clonotypes between healthy human individuals. Profiled with immunoSEQ multiplex PCR; TCRdb holds only in-frame clones, not every one. Counted here are 2,100,000 or so clones, 95% occurring once; the ten biggest clones make up around 0.13%. Sequenced input: naive CD4+ T cells sorted from blood. Stated subset: CD45RA+ positively selected. Receptors were obtained from a man aged 18 to 29 in good health.

The CDR3 region has the DNA TGTGCCAGCAGTGAGCAGGGACACTCGGCGATGGAGACCCAGTACTTC. Its protein product is CASSEQGHSAMETQYF. The chain carries TRBV6-1 and TRBJ2-5, with D perhaps TRBD1 (6 bases). Trimming stripped 3 bases from V and 5 bases from J, with 19 bases between. This CDR3 spans 16 amino acids. Looked up from germline, CDR1 is MNHNS and CDR2 is SASEGT.

The chain is built from TRBV18 and TRBJ2-1; a weak D match, TRBD2 (6 bases). Germline values: CDR1 KGHSH, CDR2 LQKENI. With 8 bases removed from V and 0 bases from J, the gap between germline ends came to 11 bases. This CDR3 spans 14 amino acids. The CDR3 loop is CASQGEVSYNEQFF. The CDR3 DNA follows: TGTGCCAGCCAAGGGGAGGTCTCCTACAATGAGCAGTTCTTC.

In its sample, this clone was seen once. The chain links TRBV7-6 to TRBJ2-2; D possibly uses TRBD1 or TRBD2 (5 bases each). The germline V and J ends were trimmed by 2 bases and 1 base, with 11 bases remaining between them. CDR3 length equals 16 residues. Germline CDR1 is SGHVS and CDR2 is FNYEAQ. The CDR3 region has the DNA TGTGCCAGCAGCTTAAGTGGGACGGAGAACACCGGGGAGCTGTTTTTT. It is translated as CASSLSGTENTGELFF.

The chain recombines TRBV7-3 with TRBJ2-2; 11 nucleotides match TRBD2. J gave up 7 bases and V 2 bases, and 6 bases lay outside the gene matches. CDR1 is SGHTA, CDR2 FQGTGA, per germline. CDR3 length: 16 residues. CDR3 loop: CASSLVTSGDHGELFF. The CDR3 nucleotides are TGTGCCAGCAGCTTAGTGACTAGCGGGGATCACGGGGAGCTGTTTTTT. Supplemented by reference TRBV7-3 and TRBJ2-2, the full variable domain reads GAGVSQTPSNKVTEKGKYVELRCDPISGHTALYWYRQSLGQGPEFLIYFQGTGAADDSGLPNDRFFAVRPEGSVSTLKIQRTERGDSAVYLCASSLVTSGDHGELFFGEGSRLTVL.

The chain is built from TRBV28 and TRBJ1-2; no reliable D call. V lost 5 bases and J lost 0, with 13 bases in between. This CDR3 comprises 15 residues. The germline V gene encodes CDR1 MDHEN and CDR2 SYDVKM. The CDR3 DNA follows: TGTGCCAGCAGTCAAATCGGTGGGCCTAACTATGGCTACACCTTC. It yields the protein CASSQIGGPNYGYTF.